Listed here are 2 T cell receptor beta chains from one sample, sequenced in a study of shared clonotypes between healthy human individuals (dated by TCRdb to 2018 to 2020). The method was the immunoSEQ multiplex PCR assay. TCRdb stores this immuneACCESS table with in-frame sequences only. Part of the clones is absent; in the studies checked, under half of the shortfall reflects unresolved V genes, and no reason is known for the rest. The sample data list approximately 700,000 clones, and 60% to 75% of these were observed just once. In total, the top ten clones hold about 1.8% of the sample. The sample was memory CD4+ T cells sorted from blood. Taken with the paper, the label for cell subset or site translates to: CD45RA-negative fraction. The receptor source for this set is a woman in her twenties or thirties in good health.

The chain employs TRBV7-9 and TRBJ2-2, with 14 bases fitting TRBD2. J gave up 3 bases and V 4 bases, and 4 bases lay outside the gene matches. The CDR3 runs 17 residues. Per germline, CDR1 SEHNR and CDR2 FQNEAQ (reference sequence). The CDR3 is CASSSRGLAGDTGELFF. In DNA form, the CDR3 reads TGTGCCAGCAGCTCCCGGGGACTAGCGGGGGACACCGGGGAGCTGTTTTTT.

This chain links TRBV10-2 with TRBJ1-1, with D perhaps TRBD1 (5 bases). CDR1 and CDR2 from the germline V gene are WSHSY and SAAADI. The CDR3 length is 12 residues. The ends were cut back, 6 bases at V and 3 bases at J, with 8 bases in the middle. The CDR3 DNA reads TGCGCCAGCAGAGACAGTTACACTGAAGCTTTCTTT. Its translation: CASRDSYTEAFF.